The next 7 T cell receptor beta chains were all read from a single sample in a study of cytotoxic CD8 clonotypes in ibrutinib-treated CLL. Profiling relied on immunoSEQ multiplex PCR, and the TCRdb table lists in-frame clones only, not all of them. The repertoire has about 300,000 clones, roughly four fifths of them found once; the top ten carry around 5.3%. The sequenced sample was PBMCs, obtained at disease progression, from a patient treated with ibrutinib. The receptors were gathered from a human donor with chronic lymphocytic leukemia.

The chain has TRBV28 and TRBJ1-4, with D possibly TRBD1 on 5 matching bases. Trimming removed 7 bases from V and 11 bases from J, with 14 bases in between. The CDR3 consists of 12 residues. The germline V gene has CDR1 MDHEN and CDR2 SYDVKM. The CDR3, as DNA: TGTGCCAGCATGGGGGGGGGTCGGAAACTGTTTTTT. Amino acids: CASMGGGRKLFF.

The chain has TRBV7-2 and TRBJ2-1; the match to TRBD2 covers 8 bases. V shed 3 bases, J shed 8 bases, and the junction held 12 bases outside the gene matches. The length of the CDR3 is 16 residues. Germline V gene data show CDR1 as SGHTA and CDR2 as FQGNSA. CDR3 sequence reads: CASSFRLASRGDEQFF. CDR3 bases: TGTGCCAGCAGCTTTCGACTAGCGAGCCGCGGGGATGAGCAGTTCTTC.

The J gene is TRBJ2-5, the V gene TRBV14; D unclear. Germline V gene sequence: CDR1 SGHDN, CDR2 FVKESK. The V end lost 1 base, the J end lost 4 bases, and 10 bases lay between the germline ends. The CDR3 consists of 14 residues. The CDR3 loop reads CASSQVSVLETQYF. CDR3 bases: TGTGCCAGCAGCCAAGTGTCAGTCCTAGAGACCCAGTACTTC.

The rearrangement joins TRBV5-1 to TRBJ2-3; D is unclear. The ends were cut back, 4 bases at V and 1 base at J, with 1 base in the middle. The CDR3 covers 11 residues. Germline-derived CDR1 and CDR2 are SGHRS and YFSETQ. The CDR3 region has the DNA TGCGCCAGCAGCCGCACAGATACGCAGTATTTT. Translation gives CASSRTDTQYF.

The V gene is TRBV19, the J gene TRBJ1-5, with a tentative D call TRBD1 (5 bases). The CDR3 covers 13 residues. V lost 3 bases and J lost 7, with 10 bases in between. Germline V gives CDR1 LNHDA, CDR2 SQIVND (reference sequence). Here the CDR3 DNA reads TGTGCCAGTAGTATCCCGGGACTCCAGCCCCAGCATTTT. It translates to CASSIPGLQPQHF.

The chain recombines TRBV5-4 with TRBJ2-3; tentative D call: TRBD2 (6 bases). The V and J ends lost 2 bases and 1 base respectively, with 11 bases between them. Germline CDR1 and CDR2: SGHNT and YYREEE (reference sequence). This CDR3 has 15 residues. The DNA for the CDR3 is TGTGCCAGCAGCTTTGACGGGAGACGCACAGATACGCAGTATTTT. It is translated as CASSFDGRRTDTQYF.

The V gene is TRBV18, the J gene TRBJ2-4, with TRBD2 matching over 7 bases. J was trimmed by 13 bases and V by 2 bases; bases with no gene match: 8. Per the germline V gene, CDR1 is KGHSH and CDR2 is LQKENI. The CDR3 runs 13 residues. The CDR3: CASSPAGEDGQYF. DNA of the CDR3: TGTGCCAGCTCACCAGCGGGAGAGGACGGCCAGTACTTC.